The following is a TCR beta chain sequence with its context. As yet, its antigen is unknown. Sequenced by immunoSEQ multiplex PCR; TCRdb stores in-frame clones only, minus some. The sample has some 290,000 clones, 85% to 90% seen once. This record comes from a study of Ad26.COV2.S vaccination and SARS-CoV-2 variants. Background on the study: Intramuscularly, Ad26.COV2.S was given either once or twice, 56 days apart.

The germline V gene has CDR1 GTSNPN and CDR2 SVGIG (reference sequence). V lost 5 bases and J lost 10; bases outside the gene matches: 9. This CDR3 comprises 13 residues. Described treatment: 19 received Ad26.COV2.S at low or high dose, single or two shots; roughly 5 received placebo; per-sample allocation not given. After the first vaccine or placebo injection, samples were drawn on day 63. Vaccination used an Ad26 vector expressing Wuhan-strain SARS-CoV-2 spike. The study, taken as a whole, reports: Vaccine recipients surpassed placebo recipients in spike-specific TCR breadth. Non-spike TCR breadth showed similarity between vaccine and placebo recipients.

The receptor's source is a person between 18 and 60 years old who received the Ad26.COV2.S COVID-19 vaccine or a placebo. The genes are TRBV30 and TRBJ2-1, with 9 bases lining up with TRBD2. Sequenced material: peripheral blood, taken in a trial of Ad26.COV2.S vaccine versus placebo. CDR3 sequence reads: CAWGPGTSFEQFF. DNA for the CDR3: TGTGCCTGGGGCCCCGGGACTAGCTTCGAGCAGTTCTTC.